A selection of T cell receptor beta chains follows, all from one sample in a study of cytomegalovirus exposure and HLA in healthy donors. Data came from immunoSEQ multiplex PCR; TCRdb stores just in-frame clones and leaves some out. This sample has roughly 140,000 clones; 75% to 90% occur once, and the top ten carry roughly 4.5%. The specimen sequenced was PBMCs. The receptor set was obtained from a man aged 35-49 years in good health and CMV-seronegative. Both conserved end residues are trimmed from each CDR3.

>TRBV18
ASSPGGSYEQY
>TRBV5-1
ASSLSGVSSYEQY
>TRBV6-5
ASRGESSYNEQF
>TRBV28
ASWTDPSYEQY
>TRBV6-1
ASTDRVLYNEQF
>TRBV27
ASSFLRQRKNEKLF
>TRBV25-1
ASSRRDRGLKYEKLF
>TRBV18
ASSLGQGNSPLH
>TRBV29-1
SATGNKYDEQY
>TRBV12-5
ASGATRTATNYGYT
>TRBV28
ASSLLTGGVGNTIY
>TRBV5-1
ASSFLKGANEKLF
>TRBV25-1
ASGLAPHEQY
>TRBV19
ASSIQGGPGNTIY
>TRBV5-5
ASSFSRPNEKLF
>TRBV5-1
ASSLGAGGETQY
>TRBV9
ASSPDPAGGELF
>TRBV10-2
TSSDGLAGPDTQY
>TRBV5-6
ASSLAGDQPQH
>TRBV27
ASSVQGTKNIQY
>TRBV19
ASSNPRGLGEKLF
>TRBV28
ASSIGQFGYT